Listed below are T cell receptor beta chains from one sample, sequenced in a study of shared T cell receptors in the human thymus. Data came from immunoSEQ multiplex PCR; TCRdb stores just in-frame clones and leaves some out. Seen here are under 850,000 clones, roughly 90% observed once, and the top ten hold 0.008% to 0.011%. The data also belong to a second study, concerning human thymus T cells.

Input material: thymocytes. The receptors originated from a boy under two years old with a congenital heart defect. Both conserved end residues are part of each CDR3. The D gene is left open where the match is weak. Where a row states a size, it is once, few, many or the class of an expanded clone; other rows omit it.

j_gene: TRBJ2-7
d_gene: .
v_gene: TRBV28
abundance: .
CDR3nt: TGTGCCAGCAGTGGACACGTCAGCTCCTACGAGCAGTACTTC
CDR3aa: CASSGHVSSYEQYF

j_gene: TRBJ1-4
d_gene: .
v_gene: TRBV9
abundance: .
CDR3nt: TGTGCCAGCAGCGCCTCGTGCGCAACTAATGAAAAACTGTTTTTT
CDR3aa: CASSASCATNEKLFF

j_gene: TRBJ1-2
d_gene: .
v_gene: TRBV11-2
abundance: .
CDR3nt: TGTGCCAGCAGCTTAGACAGGGTAACTGGCTACACCTTC
CDR3aa: CASSLDRVTGYTF

j_gene: TRBJ2-1
d_gene: .
v_gene: TRBV11-3
abundance: .
CDR3nt: TGTGCCAGCAGCTTAGCCTGGGAGGCCCTCTACAATGAGCAGTTCTTC
CDR3aa: CASSLAWEALYNEQFF

j_gene: TRBJ1-4
d_gene: TRBD1
v_gene: TRBV5-1
abundance: .
CDR3nt: TGCGCCAGCAGCATGCCTAGCCCGGACGACAGGGCTAATGAAAAACTGTTTTTT
CDR3aa: CASSMPSPDDRANEKLFF

j_gene: TRBJ2-1
d_gene: TRBD2
v_gene: TRBV7-9
abundance: .
CDR3nt: TGTGCCAGCAGCCAGACTAGCGGGGGGCCCTACAATGAGCAGTTCTTC
CDR3aa: CASSQTSGGPYNEQFF

j_gene: TRBJ2-7
d_gene: TRBD2
v_gene: TRBV7-2
abundance: .
CDR3nt: TGTGCCAGCAGCCTGGGACTAGCGGGCCCTCGGTCCTACGAGCAGTACTTC
CDR3aa: CASSLGLAGPRSYEQYF

j_gene: TRBJ1-4
d_gene: .
v_gene: TRBV15
abundance: few
CDR3nt: TGTGCCACCAGCAGAGATCTCCGGGTGGTGGCTAATGAAAAACTGTTTTTT
CDR3aa: CATSRDLRVVANEKLFF

j_gene: TRBJ2-1
d_gene: .
v_gene: TRBV7-2
abundance: .
CDR3nt: TGTGCCAGCAGCTTAGATCGGTCCAACCCCCTAAACAATGAGCAGTTCTTC
CDR3aa: CASSLDRSNPLNNEQFF

j_gene: TRBJ2-2
d_gene: TRBD2
v_gene: TRBV30
abundance: .
CDR3nt: TGTGCCTGGAGTGTACTCCATCCGGGGAGGGCCGGGGACGGGGAGCTGTTTTTT
CDR3aa: CAWSVLHPGRAGDGELFF

j_gene: TRBJ1-5
d_gene: .
v_gene: TRBV5-8
abundance: few
CDR3nt: TGTGCCAGCAGCTTGACTTCAGGGAATCAGCCCCAGCATTTT
CDR3aa: CASSLTSGNQPQHF

j_gene: TRBJ1-1
d_gene: TRBD1
v_gene: TRBV27
abundance: .
CDR3nt: TGTGCCAGCAGCCAGACAGGGTCTGAAGCTTTCTTT
CDR3aa: CASSQTGSEAFF

j_gene: TRBJ2-7
d_gene: TRBD2
v_gene: TRBV7-2
abundance: .
CDR3nt: TGTGCCAGCAGCTTAGCAGAGACTAGCGGGAGGTCCTACGAGCAGTACTTC
CDR3aa: CASSLAETSGRSYEQYF

j_gene: TRBJ2-7
d_gene: TRBD2
v_gene: TRBV5-8
abundance: .
CDR3nt: TGTGCCAGCAGCTTGGAATGGCGTACCAGCGGGAGGGACGAGCAGTACTTC
CDR3aa: CASSLEWRTSGRDEQYF

j_gene: TRBJ1-4
d_gene: .
v_gene: TRBV2
abundance: .
CDR3nt: TGTGCCAGCAGACCAGGAACTAATGAAAAACTGTTTTTT
CDR3aa: CASRPGTNEKLFF

j_gene: TRBJ2-3
d_gene: TRBD2
v_gene: TRBV4-2
abundance: .
CDR3nt: TGTGCCAGCAGCCCAAGGCGGGAGACAGATACGCAGTATTTT
CDR3aa: CASSPRRETDTQYF

j_gene: TRBJ2-7
d_gene: .
v_gene: TRBV7-2
abundance: .
CDR3nt: TGTGCCAGCAGCCACCCCCCCAGCTACGAGCAGTACTTC
CDR3aa: CASSHPPSYEQYF

j_gene: TRBJ1-2
d_gene: TRBD1
v_gene: TRBV28
abundance: once
CDR3nt: TGTGCCAGCATTCCTGACAGGGCCACAATAGGGTTCGGCTACACCTTC
CDR3aa: CASIPDRATIGFGYTF

j_gene: TRBJ1-2
d_gene: .
v_gene: TRBV28
abundance: .
CDR3nt: TGTGCCAGCAGTTTACCCAAAAAAAGAAGATCGGTTAACTATGGCTACACCTTC
CDR3aa: CASSLPKKRRSVNYGYTF

j_gene: TRBJ2-5
d_gene: TRBD1
v_gene: TRBV28
abundance: .
CDR3nt: TGTGCCAGCAGGGTGACAGGGGGTGAGACCCAGTACTTC
CDR3aa: CASRVTGGETQYF

j_gene: TRBJ2-1
d_gene: TRBD2
v_gene: TRBV6-4
abundance: .
CDR3nt: TGTGCCAGCAGTACCACCGGGACTAGCGATGATGAGCAGTTCTTC
CDR3aa: CASSTTGTSDDEQFF

j_gene: TRBJ2-5
d_gene: TRBD1
v_gene: TRBV4-2
abundance: .
CDR3nt: TGTGCCAGCAGCCAAAGTGGGCTGCCAGGGGGAGAAGAGACCCAGTACTTC
CDR3aa: CASSQSGLPGGEETQYF

j_gene: TRBJ2-3
d_gene: .
v_gene: TRBV4-3
abundance: .
CDR3nt: TGCGCCAGCAGCCAAGATAGGGTGGGCGGGGAGGGCACAGATACGCAGTATTTT
CDR3aa: CASSQDRVGGEGTDTQYF

j_gene: TRBJ2-6
d_gene: .
v_gene: TRBV25-1
abundance: .
CDR3nt: TGTGCCAGCAGTGAAATAGGAGGGTCCTCTGGGGCCAACGTCCTGACTTTC
CDR3aa: CASSEIGGSSGANVLTF

j_gene: TRBJ2-7
d_gene: .
v_gene: TRBV7-2
abundance: .
CDR3nt: TGTGCCAGCAGCTTAGGCAGGGCCTCCTACGAGCAGTACTTC
CDR3aa: CASSLGRASYEQYF

j_gene: TRBJ2-5
d_gene: TRBD1
v_gene: TRBV9
abundance: .
CDR3nt: TGTGCCAGCAGCGACGGACAGGGGTTGGGAGAGACCCAGTACTTC
CDR3aa: CASSDGQGLGETQYF

j_gene: TRBJ2-2
d_gene: .
v_gene: TRBV19
abundance: few
CDR3nt: TGTGCCAGTATGTGGATGGAGGGAAGGGAGAACACCGGGGAGCTGTTTTTT
CDR3aa: CASMWMEGRENTGELFF

j_gene: TRBJ1-2
d_gene: .
v_gene: TRBV7-9
abundance: .
CDR3nt: TGTGCCAGCAGCTTAGGGCAGGGCTATGGCTACACCTTC
CDR3aa: CASSLGQGYGYTF

j_gene: TRBJ2-1
d_gene: TRBD2
v_gene: TRBV4-3
abundance: .
CDR3nt: TGCGCCAGCAGCCCGAGCGGGAGCCCCGGCTCCTACAATGAGCAGTTCTTC
CDR3aa: CASSPSGSPGSYNEQFF

j_gene: TRBJ2-7
d_gene: .
v_gene: TRBV7-9
abundance: .
CDR3nt: TGTGCCAGCAGCCCCTACCAGGGTTGGAGCGAGCAGTACTTC
CDR3aa: CASSPYQGWSEQYF

j_gene: TRBJ2-7
d_gene: .
v_gene: TRBV6-1
abundance: .
CDR3nt: TGTGCCAGCAGGAGGACAGAGTACCGGCAGTACTTC
CDR3aa: CASRRTEYRQYF

j_gene: TRBJ2-1
d_gene: TRBD2
v_gene: TRBV28
abundance: .
CDR3nt: TGTGCCAGCAGTTTACAGCGGGAGGTTATTTTGCAGTTCTTC
CDR3aa: CASSLQREVILQFF

j_gene: TRBJ1-5
d_gene: .
v_gene: TRBV6-1
abundance: once
CDR3nt: TGTGCCAGCAGTGACCGTAAGACAGTGAGAGGCAATCAGCCCCAGCATTTT
CDR3aa: CASSDRKTVRGNQPQHF

j_gene: TRBJ1-5
d_gene: TRBD1
v_gene: TRBV30
abundance: .
CDR3nt: TGTGCCTGGAGGGGACAGGGTCATCAGCCCCAGCATTTT
CDR3aa: CAWRGQGHQPQHF

j_gene: TRBJ2-1
d_gene: .
v_gene: TRBV4-3
abundance: .
CDR3nt: TGCGCCAGCAGCGTCAACAATGAGCAGTTCTTC
CDR3aa: CASSVNNEQFF

j_gene: TRBJ1-5
d_gene: .
v_gene: TRBV19
abundance: .
CDR3nt: TGTGCCAGTAGTCCATACCGGGAGACGGATCAGCCCCAGCATTTT
CDR3aa: CASSPYRETDQPQHF

j_gene: TRBJ2-7
d_gene: .
v_gene: TRBV10-2
abundance: .
CDR3nt: TGCGCCAGCAGAAACCGGGACTCCAACTACGAGCAGTACTTC
CDR3aa: CASRNRDSNYEQYF

j_gene: TRBJ2-7
d_gene: TRBD2
v_gene: TRBV27
abundance: .
CDR3nt: TGTGCCAGCAGTTTGTGTAAGACCGGGACTACCACTTACGAGCAGTACTTC
CDR3aa: CASSLCKTGTTTYEQYF

j_gene: TRBJ2-2
d_gene: TRBD1
v_gene: TRBV5-1
abundance: .
CDR3nt: TGCGCCAGCAGCTTGGCCGGAAAGACAGGGGGGGGCACCGGGGAGCTGTTTTTT
CDR3aa: CASSLAGKTGGGTGELFF

j_gene: TRBJ2-3
d_gene: .
v_gene: TRBV5-1
abundance: .
CDR3nt: TGCGCCAGCAGCTTGGCTATCCTTAGCACAGATACGCAGTATTTT
CDR3aa: CASSLAILSTDTQYF

j_gene: TRBJ2-3
d_gene: TRBD2
v_gene: TRBV15
abundance: .
CDR3nt: TGTGCCACCAGCGGGACTCCTCTAGCGGGATACTCAGATACGCAGTATTTT
CDR3aa: CATSGTPLAGYSDTQYF